These 23 T cell receptor beta chains originate from one sample sequenced in a study of neurological immune-mediated disorders. TCRdb fed the 5' RACE reads into MiXCR, producing one record per CDR3 protein. Of under 75,000 distinct CDR3 sequences listed, about 3% are singletons. The sequenced sample was PBMCs. These receptors were obtained from a woman in her forties or fifties with multiple sclerosis.

This clonotype has a count of ten or more. The chain joins TRBV7-2 to TRBJ2-2; TRBD2 is a possible D gene (7 bases). V was cut by 2 bases and J by 4 bases, with 8 bases left in between. This CDR3 region has 14 residues. From germline, CDR1 is SGHTA and CDR2 FQGNSA. CDR3 coding DNA: TGTGCCAGCAGCTTAAGGGGGGGCACCGGGGAGCTGTTTTTT. Protein sequence: CASSLRGGTGELFF. Using reference TRBV7-2 and TRBJ2-2 for the parts outside the CDR3, the full variable domain is GAGVSQSPSNKVTEKGKDVELRCDPISGHTALYWYRQSLGQGLEFLIYFQGNSAPDKSGLPSDRFSAERTGGSVSTLTIQRTQQEDSAVYLCASSLRGGTGELFFGEGSRLTVL.

This clonotype has a count of ten or more. The gene calls are TRBV12-3 or TRBV12-4 and TRBJ2-5, with 14 bases fitting TRBD2. V lost 6 bases and J lost 5; bases outside the gene matches: 5. This CDR3 comprises 15 residues. This CDR3 reads CASSRLAGGPETQYF. Written as DNA, the CDR3 is TGTGCCAGCAGCCGACTAGCGGGAGGGCCGGAGACCCAGTACTTC.

In this sample, this clonotype turned up many times. The J gene is TRBJ2-2, the V gene TRBV4-2; maybe TRBD2 (6 bases). Trimming cost V 0 bases and J 7 bases, with 15 bases left between them. The CDR3 spans 16 residues. Germline lookup yields CDR1 LGHNA and CDR2 YNFKEQ. This chain's CDR3 is CASSQEGSGLGGELFF. Here the CDR3 DNA reads TGTGCCAGCAGCCAAGAGGGTAGCGGACTGGGCGGGGAGCTGTTTTTT.

This clonotype came up many times. The chain couples TRBV5-5 to TRBJ1-1; 8 nucleotides align to TRBD1. CDR3 length: 15 amino acids. From germline, CDR1 is SGHKS and CDR2 YYEKEE (reference sequence). J gave up 3 bases and V 4 bases, and 8 bases lay outside the gene matches. Written as DNA, the CDR3 is TGTGCCAGCAGCAGTACAGGGGGGGGGCACACTGAAGCTTTCTTT. Its translation is CASSSTGGGHTEAFF.

This clonotype has a count of ten or more. The chain couples TRBV5-5 to TRBJ2-3; D remains unclear. The V and J ends lost 6 bases and 2 bases respectively, with 13 bases between them. Germline CDR1 and CDR2: SGHKS and YYEKEE (reference sequence). The CDR3 loop spans 14 amino acids. The CDR3 region has the DNA TGTGCCAGCACCCCCCCGGCTACCACAGATACGCAGTATTTT. Its translation: CASTPPATTDTQYF.

This clonotype appeared many times. The rearrangement joins TRBV4-3 to TRBJ1-2; TRBD1 might be the D (5 bases). Germline V gives CDR1 LGHNA, CDR2 YSLEER. This CDR3 has 14 residues. V lost 1 base and J 4 bases, leaving 10 bases between the germline ends. DNA for the CDR3: TGCGCCAGCAGCCAAGCTCTCACAGGCTATGGCTACACCTTC. It codes for CASSQALTGYGYTF.

This clonotype was recorded at least ten times. The V and J genes are TRBV5-1 and TRBJ2-1; unclear D gene. CDR3 size: 12 residues. Trimming pared 3 bases from V and 10 bases from J, leaving 11 bases between. Germline V gene lookup returns CDR1 SGHRS and CDR2 YFSETQ. CDR3 bases: TGCGCCAGCAGCTCTTCTCTCGGGGAGCAGTTCTTC. Its protein product is CASSSSLGEQFF.

There are many counts of this clonotype. Here the CDR3 reads CAISDGETQYF. DNA of the CDR3: TGTGCCATCAGTGATGGGGAGACCCAGTACTTC. This rearrangement joins TRBV10-3 to TRBJ2-5, with D hard to call. Germline V gene sequence: CDR1 ENHRY, CDR2 SYGVKD. The CDR3 is made up of 11 amino acids. Between the trimmed V and J ends, which lost 3 bases and 5 bases, there was a span of 4 bases.

This clonotype has ten or more counts. This rearrangement joins TRBV5-1 to TRBJ1-2, with TRBD1 identical over 7 bases. Germline CDR1 reads SGHRS; CDR2 reads YFSETQ. The V and J ends lost 5 bases and 7 bases, in that order; junction bases with no gene match: 8. This CDR3 has 13 amino acids. Written as DNA, the CDR3 is TGCGCCAGCAGTTTCGACAGGGAAGGTGGCTACACCTTC. Residues: CASSFDREGGYTF.

This clonotype was seen repeatedly, ten times or more. The chain joins TRBV12-3 or TRBV12-4 to TRBJ1-1; no clear D gene. The ends were cut back, 3 bases at V and 6 bases at J, with 11 bases in the middle. This CDR3 comprises 13 residues. The CDR3 DNA sequence: TGTGCCAGCAGTTTCGGAGGTAGGGCTGAAGCTTTCTTT. Translated, it gives CASSFGGRAEAFF.

This clonotype was detected many times. V is TRBV29-1 and J is TRBJ1-5, with 7 bases that match TRBD1. Germline CDR1 is SQVTM and CDR2 is ANQGSEA. Trimming at V came to 7 bases and at J to 4 bases, leaving 4 bases not matched to a gene. The CDR3 sequence is 12 residues long. CDR3 coding DNA: TGCAGCGCCGGGGACAGAAATCAGCCCCAGCATTTT. This translates into CSAGDRNQPQHF.

This clonotype was picked up many times. V is TRBV18 and J is TRBJ2-7, with D tentatively TRBD2 (6 bases). In germline, CDR1 is KGHSH, CDR2 LQKENI. Trimming shortened V by 3 bases and J by 6 bases, and 15 bases separated the two germline ends. The CDR3 contains 14 residues. The CDR3 sequence is CASSPTYRGGEQYF. CDR3 nucleotides: TGTGCCAGCTCACCTACTTACCGGGGAGGCGAGCAGTACTTC.

In its sample, this clonotype was seen many times. The genes are TRBV25-1 and TRBJ1-1; 7 bases line up with TRBD1. Unmatched junction bases numbered 4, after V lost 2 bases and J lost 4 bases. Looked up from germline, CDR1 is MGHDK and CDR2 is SYGVNS. This CDR3 is 14 amino acids long. The CDR3 region has the DNA TGTGCCAGCAGTGAAGTTCAGGGGGGCACTGAAGCTTTCTTT. Its protein product is CASSEVQGGTEAFF.

This clonotype has ten or more counts. The chain carries TRBV7-2 and TRBJ1-1; TRBD1 matches at 9 bases. Germline values: CDR1 SGHTA, CDR2 FQGNSA. The CDR3 totals 13 residues. Trimming removed 4 bases from V and 7 bases from J; junction bases left unmatched: 4. The CDR3: CASSSTGGREAFF. In nucleotides, the CDR3 is TGTGCCAGCAGCTCAACAGGGGGCCGTGAAGCTTTCTTT.

The sample holds many counts of this clonotype. The genes are TRBV10-3 and TRBJ1-1, with D possibly TRBD1 on 6 matching bases. Between the trimmed V and J ends, which lost 6 bases and 2 bases, there was a span of 16 bases. The CDR3 runs 15 residues. Per the germline V gene, CDR1 is ENHRY and CDR2 is SYGVKD. The DNA for the CDR3 is TGTGCCATCAGAGATGGGGGCAGGGTTAACACTGAAGCTTTCTTT. It specifies CAIRDGGRVNTEAFF.

This clonotype was observed at least ten times. V usage is TRBV20-1 and J usage is TRBJ2-1; D gene uncertain. The CDR3 has 13 amino acids. The V and J ends lost 6 bases and 9 bases respectively, with 18 bases between them. Germline CDR1 and CDR2: DFQATT and SNEGSKA (reference sequence). The CDR3 DNA follows: TGCAGTGCCACCCACCTTAGGACCAGTGAGCAGTTCTTC. This sequence encodes CSATHLRTSEQFF.

This clonotype was observed at least ten times. V and J are TRBV4-2 and TRBJ2-3; TRBD2 aligns across 10 bases. The length of the CDR3 is 17 residues. V was clipped by 4 bases and J by 2 bases; unmatched bases: 9. Germline-derived CDR1 and CDR2 are LGHNA and YNFKEQ. The CDR3 DNA is TGTGCCAGCAGCCCCGGCAGCGGGGGGGCCGCCACAGATACGCAGTATTTT. This sequence encodes CASSPGSGGAATDTQYF.

This clonotype was found many times. The chain recombines TRBV7-8 with TRBJ1-2; D may be TRBD1 (5 bases). This CDR3 region has 16 residues. Trimming shortened V by 5 bases and J by 3 bases, and 19 bases separated the two germline ends. CDR1 is SGHVS, CDR2 FQNEAQ, per germline. CDR3 residues: CASSPLPGRTHYGYTF. The CDR3 DNA sequence: TGTGCCAGCAGCCCACTTCCAGGGCGAACGCACTATGGCTACACCTTC.

This clonotype was detected many times. The J gene is TRBJ2-1, the V gene TRBV12-3 or TRBV12-4, with 9 bases that match TRBD2. The junction had 3 bases not matched to a gene; V was cut back by 3 bases and J by 3 bases. This CDR3 spans 15 amino acids. In DNA form, the CDR3 reads TGTGCCAGCAGTTTTCTAGCGGGACTCTACAATGAGCAGTTCTTC. Amino acids: CASSFLAGLYNEQFF.

This clonotype was seen ten or more times. The chain links TRBV25-1 to TRBJ2-2, with a weak D call TRBD2 (6 bases). The CDR3 extends over 15 amino acids. CDR1 is MGHDK, CDR2 SYGVNS, per germline. V was shortened by 8 bases and J by 6 bases, with 19 bases between the two germline ends. The CDR3 nucleotides are TGTGCCAGCTCCAACCTAGTCGGGAGATCCGGGGAGCTGTTTTTT. This encodes CASSNLVGRSGELFF.

This clonotype was seen repeatedly, ten times or more. J is TRBJ2-1 and V is TRBV5-1, with 8 positions matching TRBD2. The trim removed 4 bases at V and 7 bases at J, leaving 13 bases unmatched. Germline V gene lookup returns CDR1 SGHRS and CDR2 YFSETQ. This CDR3 contains 16 residues. This CDR3 reads CASSPPLSGGANEQFF. As DNA, the CDR3 is TGCGCCAGCAGCCCCCCGTTGAGCGGGGGTGCGAATGAGCAGTTCTTC.

This clonotype came up many times. The V and J genes are TRBV10-3 and TRBJ2-1, with D uncertain. The CDR3 is made up of 16 amino acids. CDR1 is ENHRY, CDR2 SYGVKD, per germline. Deletions cut 4 bases from V and 0 bases from J, with 13 bases between. The CDR3 protein is CAISARTGSSYNEQFF. Written as DNA, the CDR3 is TGTGCCATCAGTGCAAGGACGGGCAGCTCCTACAATGAGCAGTTCTTC.

This clonotype came up many times. The rearrangement uses TRBV12-3 or TRBV12-4 and TRBJ2-7; D might be TRBD2 (5 bases). Trimming stripped 3 bases from V and 6 bases from J, with 24 bases between. The CDR3 is 17 amino acids. CDR3 region: CASSFSFGEGRMGEQYF. The CDR3 nucleotides read TGTGCCAGCAGTTTCTCATTCGGAGAGGGAAGGATGGGCGAGCAGTACTTC.